These 9 T cell receptor beta chains came from one sample sequenced in a study of CD8 T cells in ankylosing spondylitis. Study-level findings and limits: Blood of patients with ankylosing spondylitis appeared to be characterized by a TCR beta motif of eight highly homologous variants.

TCRdb redid the calling of the 5' RACE reads with MiXCR, one entry per CDR3 protein. This repertoire shows about 800,000 distinct CDR3 sequences, approximately 10% found once; its top ten account for just over 0.5%. Antigens of these TCRs are unknown. Sequenced: blood, either unsorted or a sorted T cell fraction (not recorded which). The source of these receptors is a male donor with ankylosing spondylitis.

Many counts were recorded for this clonotype. V and J are TRBV5-1 and TRBJ2-1; TRBD2 matches at 12 bases. The germline V gene has CDR1 SGHRS and CDR2 YFSETQ. The CDR3 is 15 residues long. With 4 bases clipped from V and 10 bases from J, the junction kept 9 bases outside the gene matches. The DNA for the CDR3 is TGCGCCAGCAGCCCTTCTAGCGGGGGGGCTAGGGAGCAGTTCTTC. Protein: CASSPSSGGAREQFF.

Ten or more counts support this clonotype. The V gene is TRBV5-1, the J gene TRBJ2-7; the D is unclear. The CDR3 is 16 amino acids. Germline lookup yields CDR1 SGHRS and CDR2 YFSETQ. V shed 1 base and J shed 5 bases, with 19 bases lying between them. DNA of the CDR3: TGCGCCAGCAGCTTGAAGACTCCCGATCCGCTGGACGAGCAGTACTTC. Its translation: CASSLKTPDPLDEQYF.

The chain employs TRBV7-6 and TRBJ2-3; perhaps TRBD1 as D (6 bases). V lost 0 bases and J 2 bases, leaving 12 bases between the germline ends. Per the germline V gene, CDR1 is SGHVS and CDR2 is FNYEAQ. There are 16 residues in the CDR3. CDR3 coding DNA: TGTGCCAGCAGCTTAGCCGGACAGCAGCTCACAGATACGCAGTATTTT. Protein product: CASSLAGQQLTDTQYF.

This clonotype was seen a few times. J is TRBJ2-3 and V is TRBV24-1; maybe TRBD2 (6 bases). Trimming removed 7 bases at V and 6 bases at J, with 16 bases between. CDR1 and CDR2 from the germline V gene are KGHDR and SFDVKD. CDR3 length: 14 residues. CDR3 loop: CATSFGGRSDTQYF. DNA of the CDR3: TGTGCCACCAGCTTCGGGGGTCGAAGCGATACGCAGTATTTT.

This clonotype came up many times. The chain combines TRBV20-1 with TRBJ1-6; D is uncertain. The CDR3 runs 13 residues. CDR1 DFQATT and CDR2 SNEGSKA come from the germline V gene (reference sequence). Between the trimmed V and J ends, which lost 6 bases and 7 bases, there was a span of 13 bases. CDR3 in amino acids: CSATEVGNSPLHF. For the CDR3, the DNA is TGCAGTGCAACCGAGGTGGGGAATTCACCCCTCCACTTT.

Only a few counts were recorded for this clonotype. This chain joins TRBV12-3 or TRBV12-4 and TRBJ2-7; possibly TRBD1 for D (6 bases). V lost 1 base and J 8 bases, leaving 12 bases between the germline ends. This CDR3 has 13 residues. CDR3 loop: CASSLEPRGKQYF. In nucleotides, the CDR3 is TGTGCCAGCAGTTTAGAACCCAGGGGCAAGCAGTACTTC.

A few counts support this clonotype. The J gene is TRBJ2-6, the V gene TRBV9; 7 bases line up with TRBD2. Germline CDR1 and CDR2: SGDLS and YYNGEE. This CDR3 has 17 residues. V lost 0 bases to trimming and J lost 1 base; unmatched junction nucleotides: 4. This CDR3 is CASSVVGEGSGANVLTF. The CDR3 DNA reads as TGTGCCAGCAGCGTAGTGGGGGAGGGGTCTGGGGCCAACGTCCTGACTTTC.

Only a few counts were recorded for this clonotype. The chain combines TRBV6-2 or TRBV6-3 with TRBJ1-1; D unclear. V lost 3 bases, J lost 5 bases, and 16 bases lay in between. Per germline, CDR1 MNHEY and CDR2 SVGEGT. This CDR3 contains 15 residues. Here the CDR3 reads CASSYPWGGETEAFF. The CDR3 coding sequence is TGTGCCAGCAGTTATCCGTGGGGAGGAGAAACTGAAGCTTTCTTT.

The chain is built from TRBV11-2 and TRBJ2-5; no clear D gene. Trimming took 0 bases from V and 2 from J, leaving 10 bases between them. The CDR3 totals 15 residues. CDR1 is SGHAT, CDR2 FQNNGV, per germline. The CDR3 protein is CASSLDLLRQETQYF. CDR3 in DNA: TGTGCCAGCAGCTTAGATCTATTGCGGCAAGAGACCCAGTACTTC.